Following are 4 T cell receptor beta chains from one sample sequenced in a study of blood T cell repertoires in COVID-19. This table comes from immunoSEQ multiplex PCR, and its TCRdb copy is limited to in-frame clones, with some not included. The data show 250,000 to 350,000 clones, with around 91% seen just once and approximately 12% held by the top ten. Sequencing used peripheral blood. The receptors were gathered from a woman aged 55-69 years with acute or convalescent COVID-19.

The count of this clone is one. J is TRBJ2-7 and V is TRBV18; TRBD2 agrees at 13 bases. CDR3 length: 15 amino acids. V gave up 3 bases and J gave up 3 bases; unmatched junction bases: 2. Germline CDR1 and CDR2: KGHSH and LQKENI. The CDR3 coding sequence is TGTGCCAGCTCACCCGGGACTAGCGGGAACTACGAGCAGTACTTC. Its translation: CASSPGTSGNYEQYF. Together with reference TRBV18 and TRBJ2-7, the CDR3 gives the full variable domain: NAGVMQNPRHLVRRRGQEARLRCSPMKGHSHVYWYRQLPEEGLKFMVYLQKENIIDESGMPKERFSAEFPKEGPSILRIQQVVRGDSAAYFCASSPGTSGNYEQYFGPGTRLTVT.

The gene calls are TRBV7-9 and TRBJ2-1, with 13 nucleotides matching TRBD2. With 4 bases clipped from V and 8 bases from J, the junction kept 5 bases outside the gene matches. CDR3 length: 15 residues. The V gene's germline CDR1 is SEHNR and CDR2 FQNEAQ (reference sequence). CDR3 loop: CASSSTSGRQHEQFF. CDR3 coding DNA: TGTGCCAGCAGCTCGACTAGCGGGAGGCAACATGAGCAGTTCTTC.

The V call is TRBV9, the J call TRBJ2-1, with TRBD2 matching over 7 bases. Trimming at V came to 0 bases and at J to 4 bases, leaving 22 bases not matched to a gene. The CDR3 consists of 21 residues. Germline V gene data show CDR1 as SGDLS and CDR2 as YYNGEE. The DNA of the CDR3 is TGTGCCAGCAGCGTAGAACTGGAGGGGCTAGGGTCTAGCGGCTTATACAATGAGCAGTTCTTC. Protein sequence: CASSVELEGLGSSGLYNEQFF.

CDR3: CASSIAGQGRSPLHF. The CDR3 bases are TGTGCCAGTAGTATCGCAGGACAGGGCCGGTCACCCCTCCACTTT. J is TRBJ1-6 and V is TRBV19, with 8 bases matching TRBD1. Trimming at V came to 3 bases and at J to 10 bases, leaving 8 bases not matched to a gene. Germline-derived CDR1 and CDR2 are LNHDA and SQIVND (reference sequence). The CDR3 runs 15 residues.